Presented here are 20 T cell receptor beta chains from one specimen sequenced in a study of glioma-infiltrating T cells after dendritic cell vaccination. The data were produced by immunoSEQ multiplex PCR, yet TCRdb's version contains in-frame clones alone and is incomplete. Seen here are tens of thousands of clones, about four fifths observed once, and the top ten hold 2.1%. The sequences come from blood, collected before dendritic cell vaccination. These receptors originate from a human donor with glioblastoma.

This clone was counted a single time. The chain employs TRBV6-6 and TRBJ2-7, with D maybe TRBD2 (5 bases). The germline V and J ends were trimmed by 6 bases and 7 bases, with 16 bases remaining between them. There are 13 residues in the CDR3. Germline values: CDR1 MNHNY, CDR2 SVGAGI (reference sequence). The CDR3 here is CASSPAALGEQYF. Here the CDR3 DNA reads TGTGCCAGCAGCCCAGCGGCACTTGGGGAGCAGTACTTC.

V gene TRBV5-1 combines with J gene TRBJ1-1; 12 nucleotides agree with TRBD1. This CDR3 has 14 amino acids. CDR1 and CDR2 from the germline V gene are SGHRS and YFSETQ. After removal of 3 bases from V and 6 bases from J, the junction contained 3 bases not matched to a gene. CDR3 sequence (DNA): TGCGCCAGCAGCTGGGGACAGGGGGCGTCTGAAGCTTTCTTT. This encodes CASSWGQGASEAFF. Full variable domain (remainder filled in from reference TRBV5-1 and TRBJ1-1): KAGVTQTPRYLIKTRGQQVTLSCSPISGHRSVSWYQQTPGQGLQFLFEYFSETQRNKGNFPGRFSGRQFSNSRSEMNVSTLELGDSALYLCASSWGQGASEAFFGQGTRLTVV.

This chain joins TRBV28 and TRBJ2-7, with D possibly TRBD2 on 7 matching bases. Deletions cut 6 bases from V and 0 bases from J, with 18 bases between. Germline V CDR1 and CDR2: MDHEN, SYDVKM. The CDR3 has 16 amino acids. The CDR3 nucleotides read TGTGCCAGCAGACCCCGGGGGGCGGTGCGCTCCTACGAGCAGTACGTC. This sequence encodes CASRPRGAVRSYEQYV.

In this sample, this clone turned up a few times. The V gene is TRBV19, the J gene TRBJ2-3; D ambiguous. The V end lost 9 bases, the J end lost 4 bases, and 8 bases lay between the germline ends. CDR1 and CDR2 (germline): LNHDA, SQIVND (reference sequence). The CDR3 extends over 11 amino acids. The CDR3 sequence: CASSFSDTQYF. For the CDR3, the DNA is TGTGCCAGCTCCTTTTCAGATACGCAGTATTTT. Variable domain in full (rest from reference TRBV19 and TRBJ2-3): DGGITQSPKYLFRKEGQNVTLSCEQNLNHDAMYWYRQDPGQGLRLIYYSQIVNDFQKGDIAEGYSVSREKKESFPLTVTSAQKNPTAFYLCASSFSDTQYFGPGTRLTVL.

The chain has TRBV5-1 and TRBJ1-2, with D perhaps matching TRBD1 (5 bases). The CDR3 sequence is 16 residues long. Germline loops: CDR1 SGHRS, CDR2 YFSETQ. With 4 bases removed from V and 4 bases from J, the gap between germline ends came to 20 bases. The CDR3 region is CASSAGTGRSSYGYTF. CDR3 in DNA: TGCGCCAGCAGCGCAGGAACAGGACGCTCTAGCTATGGCTACACCTTC.

The CDR3 DNA follows: TGTGCCAGCAGCTTACAGGGCCCCAACACCGGGGAGCTGTTTTTT. Protein: CASSLQGPNTGELFF. The rearrangement uses TRBV7-6 and TRBJ2-2; D is possibly TRBD1 (5 bases). The germline V and J ends were trimmed by 2 bases and 2 bases, with 9 bases remaining between them. Germline V CDR1 and CDR2: SGHVS, FNYEAQ. The CDR3 sequence is 15 residues long.

The chain recombines TRBV5-1 with TRBJ2-3; 10 bases line up with TRBD1. CDR1 is SGHRS and CDR2 is YFSETQ in the germline V gene. Trimming at V came to 1 base and at J to 2 bases, leaving 4 bases not matched to a gene. This CDR3 is 16 amino acids long. CDR3 region: CASSLFGTGDTDTQYF. CDR3 sequence (DNA): TGCGCCAGCAGCTTGTTCGGGACAGGGGACACAGATACGCAGTATTTT.

This clone has only one observation. The chain has TRBV19 and TRBJ2-7; 13 bases match TRBD2. Germline V lookup: CDR1 LNHDA, CDR2 SQIVND (reference sequence). This CDR3 comprises 15 residues. Trimming at V came to 6 bases and at J to 5 bases, leaving 7 bases not matched to a gene. This CDR3 reads CASSMGLAGPNEQYV. CDR3 sequence (DNA): TGTGCCAGTAGCATGGGACTAGCGGGACCTAACGAGCAGTACGTC.

The V call is TRBV7-8, the J call TRBJ2-7, with 8 nucleotides matching TRBD1. Germline CDR1 is SGHVS and CDR2 is FQNEAQ. The ends lost 6 bases at V and 1 base at J; junction bases unmatched: 5. This CDR3 comprises 14 residues. CDR3 amino acids: CASSRDRFSYEQYV. The CDR3 DNA follows: TGTGCCAGCAGTCGGGACAGGTTTTCCTACGAGCAGTACGTC.

This clone is a singleton in its sample. CDR3 loop: CASSSGGRYEQYV. DNA for the CDR3: TGTGCCAGCAGTTCGGGCGGGAGATACGAGCAGTACGTC. The genes are TRBV27 and TRBJ2-7; TRBD2 matches at 7 bases. V was pared by 4 bases and J by 4 bases, with 4 bases of the junction left unmatched. Germline V gives CDR1 MNHEY, CDR2 SMNVEV (reference sequence). CDR3 size: 13 residues.

This clone was counted between two and nine times. The J gene is TRBJ2-4, the V gene TRBV10-3; 11 bases agree with TRBD1. Trimming took 1 base from V and 3 from J; bases not matched to a gene: 11. CDR1 is ENHRY and CDR2 is SYGVKD in the germline V gene. This CDR3 spans 19 amino acids. The CDR3 loop is CAISELSVGTGGVKNIQYF. The CDR3 nucleotides read TGTGCCATCAGTGAGTTATCAGTCGGGACAGGGGGTGTCAAAAACATTCAGTACTTC.

The rearrangement joins TRBV4-1 to TRBJ1-2; 7 bases are shared with TRBD1. The CDR3 covers 14 residues. J was trimmed by 7 bases and V by 4 bases; bases with no gene match: 9. CDR1 is MGHRA and CDR2 is YSYEKL in the germline V gene. The CDR3 is CASSPRDSGGGYTF. The CDR3, as DNA: TGCGCCAGCAGCCCTCGGGACAGCGGGGGTGGCTACACCTTC.

The chain carries TRBV1 and TRBJ2-1; the table's D gene call, TRBD2, was not cross checked with the DNA. TRBV1 is classified as a pseudogene. The CDR3 sequence is 13 residues long. Written as DNA, the CDR3 is TGCACCCAACTAGCGGGAGGGGAAAATGAGCAGTTCTTC. Protein sequence: CTQLAGGENEQFF.

As concerns this clone: Relative to the germline gene, one junction end is altered; a read error may explain this. The J gene is TRBJ2-5, the V gene TRBV30; D remains ambiguous. Germline loops: CDR1 GTSNPN, CDR2 SVGIG (reference sequence). This CDR3 region has 13 residues. The CDR3 DNA sequence: TGTGCCTGTAGTGGCGGCTGGCAAGAGACCCAGTACTTC. Translated, it gives CACSGGWQETQYF.

The rearrangement uses TRBV6-5 and TRBJ2-3, with 7 bases aligning to TRBD1. CDR1 MNHEY and CDR2 SVGAGI come from the germline V gene. This CDR3 has 14 residues. Losses at the gene ends were 6 bases for V and 4 bases for J; bases not matched to a gene: 7. The CDR3 nucleotides are TGTGCCAGCAGAGACACGACAGGGTCAGATACGCAGTATTTT. Protein product: CASRDTTGSDTQYF.

The chain links TRBV4-1 to TRBJ1-2; unclear D gene. The germline V gene has CDR1 MGHRA and CDR2 YSYEKL. Trimming shortened V by 0 bases and J by 7 bases, and 12 bases separated the two germline ends. This CDR3 region has 14 residues. In nucleotides, the CDR3 is TGCGCCAGCAGCCAAGAGGGCTCCCGGGGTGGCTACACCTTC. Translation: CASSQEGSRGGYTF.

The V call is TRBV18, the J call TRBJ1-2, with D possibly matching TRBD1 (6 bases). The CDR3 consists of 18 residues. Deletions cut 0 bases from V and 7 bases from J, with 24 bases between. Germline-derived CDR1 and CDR2 are KGHSH and LQKENI. The CDR3 region is CASSPPLAGLQGKSGYTF. In DNA, the CDR3 is TGTGCCAGCTCACCACCGTTAGCAGGTTTGCAGGGGAAGTCTGGCTACACCTTC.

V and J are TRBV19 and TRBJ1-2; TRBD1 matches 8 bases. V was clipped by 7 bases and J by 0 bases; unmatched bases: 4. Germline V gene sequence: CDR1 LNHDA, CDR2 SQIVND (reference sequence). The CDR3 covers 14 residues. The CDR3 DNA reads as TGTGCCAGTACCGGACAGGGATCTAACTATGGCTACACCTTC. Its protein is CASTGQGSNYGYTF.

This clone was detected once. This sequence joins TRBV18 and TRBJ2-5; weak D call: TRBD1 (7 bases). Germline CDR1 KGHSH, CDR2 LQKENI. With 0 bases removed from V and 5 bases from J, the gap between germline ends came to 10 bases. This CDR3 is 14 amino acids long. Here the CDR3 reads CASSPPTGTETQYF. In nucleotides, the CDR3 is TGTGCCAGCTCACCACCGACAGGGACTGAGACCCAGTACTTC.

The J gene is TRBJ2-4, the V gene TRBV18, with D possibly TRBD2 on 6 matching bases. Germline assignment: CDR1 KGHSH and CDR2 LQKENI. V was trimmed by 5 bases and J by 2 bases, leaving 13 bases between them. CDR3 size: 15 residues. CDR3 residues: CASSTDGGTKNIQYF. CDR3 coding DNA: TGTGCCAGCTCAACGGACGGGGGAACCAAAAACATTCAGTACTTC. Supplemented by reference TRBV18 and TRBJ2-4, the full variable domain reads NAGVMQNPRHLVRRRGQEARLRCSPMKGHSHVYWYRQLPEEGLKFMVYLQKENIIDESGMPKERFSAEFPKEGPSILRIQQVVRGDSAAYFCASSTDGGTKNIQYFGAGTRLSVL.